The rows below give T cell receptor beta chains drawn from one sample of a study of shared clonotypes between healthy human individuals. Using immunoSEQ multiplex PCR, the repertoire was profiled, and TCRdb retains in-frame clones only, with some absent. Among 2 million to 2.5 million clones listed, 90% to 97% were seen once. What was sequenced was naive CD4+ T cells sorted from blood. The origin of the receptors is a man in his late teens or twenties in good health. Both conserved end residues are part of each CDR3. A D gene is named only where the DNA matches it firmly. The size field is filled for only some rows; it gives once, few, many or a size class.

v_gene	j_gene	d_gene	abundance	CDR3aa	CDR3nt
TRBV5-1	TRBJ1-4	.	.	CASRTNEKLFF	TGCGCCAGCAGGACTAATGAAAAACTGTTTTTT
TRBV10-3	TRBJ2-7	TRBD1	.	CAISEPRGQGAGEQYF	TGTGCCATCAGTGAGCCTAGGGGACAGGGGGCTGGTGAGCAGTACTTC
TRBV5-4	TRBJ2-1	TRBD2	.	CASRLAGGYNEQFF	TGTGCCAGCAGATTAGCGGGAGGCTACAATGAGCAGTTCTTC
TRBV5-1	TRBJ2-7	.	.	CASAITDTAYEQYF	TGCGCCAGCGCGATAACGGACACCGCCTACGAGCAGTACTTC
TRBV29-1	TRBJ1-1	.	.	CSVGRQLSNTEAFF	TGCAGCGTTGGTCGGCAGTTATCGAACACTGAAGCTTTCTTT
TRBV18	TRBJ1-1	.	.	CASSPLPDGNTEAFF	TGTGCCAGCTCACCATTACCGGACGGAAACACTGAAGCTTTCTTT
TRBV6-5	TRBJ2-1	TRBD2	few	CASSYRRTSGFNEQFF	TGTGCCAGCAGTTACAGGCGGACTAGCGGCTTCAATGAGCAGTTCTTC
TRBV10-3	TRBJ2-7	.	.	CAISDPISSYEQYF	TGTGCCATCAGTGATCCCATTTCCTCCTACGAGCAGTACTTC
TRBV5-6	TRBJ2-7	.	.	CASSLAGVFGSYEQYF	TGTGCCAGCAGCTTGGCCGGGGTGTTTGGGTCCTACGAGCAGTACTTC
TRBV19	TRBJ2-6	.	.	CASSMWPPLFSGANVLTF	TGTGCCAGTAGTATGTGGCCGCCACTCTTCTCTGGGGCCAACGTCCTGACTTTC
TRBV18	TRBJ1-4	.	.	CASSPGGMANEKLFF	TGTGCCAGCTCACCAGGGGGAATGGCTAATGAAAAACTGTTTTTT
TRBV11-2	TRBJ2-2	TRBD1	.	CASSFGTGSNTGELFF	TGTGCCAGCAGCTTCGGGACAGGGTCGAACACCGGGGAGCTGTTTTTT
TRBV29-1	TRBJ2-1	.	.	CSVQSTGFNEQFF	TGCAGCGTGCAAAGCACAGGGTTCAATGAGCAGTTCTTC
TRBV7-2	TRBJ1-5	.	.	CASSPQFLYQPQHF	TGTGCCAGCAGCCCACAGTTTTTGTATCAGCCCCAGCATTTT
TRBV5-4	TRBJ2-7	TRBD1	.	CASSSPDRGAYEQYF	TGTGCCAGCAGCTCTCCGGACAGGGGGGCCTACGAGCAGTACTTC
TRBV7-2	TRBJ2-1	TRBD2	once	CASSRPGRETSNEQFF	TGTGCCAGCAGCCGTCCTGGGCGGGAGACGTCAAATGAGCAGTTCTTC
TRBV6-1	TRBJ1-1	TRBD1	.	CASIQNRGDTEAFF	TGTGCCAGCATTCAAAACAGGGGCGACACTGAAGCTTTCTTT
TRBV7-8	TRBJ1-5	.	.	CASSSAPREMGNQPQHF	TGTGCCAGCAGCTCGGCGCCCAGGGAGATGGGCAATCAGCCCCAGCATTTT
TRBV27	TRBJ2-7	TRBD1	.	CASSSSGGSYEQYF	TGTGCCAGCAGTTCCTCAGGGGGCTCCTACGAGCAGTACTTC
TRBV5-4	TRBJ2-2	.	once	CASSPPSPLNTGELFF	TGTGCCAGCAGCCCCCCCAGCCCGCTAAACACCGGGGAGCTGTTTTTT
TRBV2	TRBJ2-5	.	.	CASSEARAASQGETQYF	TGTGCCAGCAGTGAAGCCAGGGCGGCCAGCCAAGGAGAGACCCAGTACTTC
TRBV5-8	TRBJ2-5	TRBD2	.	CASSCGQLAGRETQYF	TGTGCCAGCAGCTGCGGACAACTAGCGGGTAGAGAGACCCAGTACTTC
TRBV4-3	TRBJ1-2	.	.	CASSQDRVLVGGYTF	TGCGCCAGCAGCCAAGATCGGGTCTTGGTAGGTGGCTACACCTTC
TRBV10-3	TRBJ2-7	.	.	CAASRGGYEQYF	TGTGCCGCGAGCAGGGGGGGGTACGAGCAGTACTTC